Below, 31 T cell receptor beta chains from the same sample are listed, as sequenced in a study of T cells in Graves' hyperthyroidism and ophthalmopathy. Amplification yielded TCR beta CDR3 regions, with RNA transcripts as the source. The TCR CDR3 was amplified in a first-round RT-PCR using the HTBI primer set. TCRdb recomputed calls from the multiplex PCR reads with MiXCR, one row per CDR3 protein. The top ten hold around 4.5% of the sample, which has hundreds of thousands of distinct CDR3 sequences, roughly 14% seen once. Sequencing input: blood. The source of these receptors is a woman in her 40s with Graves' ophthalmopathy.

The sample holds many counts of this clonotype. The V call is TRBV12-3 or TRBV12-4, the J call TRBJ2-3; a weak D match, TRBD2 (5 bases). The CDR3 consists of 15 residues. V was cut by 2 bases and J by 6 bases, with 15 bases left in between. In DNA form, the CDR3 reads TGTGCCAGCAGTTTACCGGGCCCAAGAGGGGATACGCAGTATTTT. This sequence encodes CASSLPGPRGDTQYF.

At least ten counts were recorded for this clonotype. In nucleotides, the CDR3 is TGTGCCAGCACCAATAAGAAAGGACGGAGTACCCTCTACGAGCAGTACTTC. Amino acid sequence: CASTNKKGRSTLYEQYF. The chain combines TRBV28 with TRBJ2-7, with D hard to call. This CDR3 region has 17 residues. Trimming took off 7 bases at V and 3 bases at J, with 25 bases between the two ends. Per the germline V gene, CDR1 is MDHEN and CDR2 is SYDVKM.

This clonotype showed up many times. This chain uses TRBV6-1 with TRBJ1-1; D not resolved. With 1 base removed from V and 3 bases from J, the gap between germline ends came to 3 bases. Per germline, CDR1 MNHNS and CDR2 SASEGT. The CDR3 has 12 residues. CDR3 nucleotides: TGTGCCAGCAGTGAAGGGTACACTGAAGCTTTCTTT. Translation gives CASSEGYTEAFF.

This chain joins TRBV7-9 and TRBJ1-5; 10 bases map to TRBD1. CDR3 length: 16 residues. The V gene end was trimmed by 4 bases and the J gene end by 1 base; junction bases not matched to a gene: 4. CDR1 and CDR2 (germline): SEHNR, FQNEAQ (reference sequence). The CDR3 region has the DNA TGTGCCAGCAGCTCGACAGGGGGCGGAAGCAATCAGCCCCAGCATTTT. Amino acid sequence: CASSSTGGGSNQPQHF.

This clonotype was seen ten or more times. The CDR3 coding sequence is TGTGCCAGTAGTATTCGGACGGGGTATCAGCCCCAGCATTTT. This sequence encodes CASSIRTGYQPQHF. This chain connects TRBV19 to TRBJ1-5; D unresolved. This CDR3 spans 14 amino acids. V was cut by 3 bases and J by 5 bases, with 11 bases left in between. CDR1 LNHDA and CDR2 SQIVND come from the germline V gene (reference sequence).

The table lists this clonotype with many counts. For the CDR3, the DNA is TGCAGCGTCGGGATAGCGAACACCGGGGAGCTGTTTTTT. It yields the protein CSVGIANTGELFF. V is TRBV29-1 and J is TRBJ2-2, with D maybe TRBD2 (5 bases). CDR1 SQVTM and CDR2 ANQGSEA come from the germline V gene. The CDR3 sequence is 13 residues long. Between the trimmed V and J ends, which lost 6 bases and 0 bases, there was a span of 8 bases.

This clonotype was seen more than once but under ten times. This chain links TRBV28 with TRBJ1-4; TRBD1 matches at 7 bases. The germline V gene has CDR1 MDHEN and CDR2 SYDVKM. V lost 5 bases to trimming and J lost 4 bases; unmatched junction nucleotides: 10. The CDR3 loop spans 16 amino acids. The CDR3 DNA is TGTGCCAGCAGTCTCCCGGAGCAGGGGGGTAATGAAAAACTGTTTTTT. Translating it yields CASSLPEQGGNEKLFF.

This rearrangement joins TRBV7-9 to TRBJ2-7; TRBD2 matches at 8 bases. Trimming at V came to 3 bases and at J to 2 bases, leaving 3 bases not matched to a gene. The CDR3 is 14 residues long. In germline, CDR1 is SEHNR, CDR2 FQNEAQ (reference sequence). The CDR3 DNA follows: TGTGCCAGCAGCTTTACCGGGAGGGCCTACGAGCAGTACTTC. This encodes CASSFTGRAYEQYF. Using reference TRBV7-9 and TRBJ2-7 for the parts outside the CDR3, the full variable domain is DTGVSQNPRHKITKRGQNVTFRCDPISEHNRLYWYRQTLGQGPEFLTYFQNEAQLEKSRLLSDRFSAERPKGSFSTLEIQRTEQGDSAMYLCASSFTGRAYEQYFGPGTRLTVT.

This clonotype was picked up many times. The V call is TRBV7-9, the J call TRBJ2-7; D is ambiguous. Germline V gene lookup returns CDR1 SEHNR and CDR2 FQNEAQ (reference sequence). This CDR3 has 14 residues. V shed 5 bases and J shed 4 bases, with 15 bases lying between them. CDR3 nucleotide sequence: TGTGCCAGCAGCCCCGGCGTGGTCCGGTACGAGCAGTACTTC. Translated: CASSPGVVRYEQYF. Complete variable domain (other parts from reference TRBV7-9 and TRBJ2-7): DTGVSQNPRHKITKRGQNVTFRCDPISEHNRLYWYRQTLGQGPEFLTYFQNEAQLEKSRLLSDRFSAERPKGSFSTLEIQRTEQGDSAMYLCASSPGVVRYEQYFGPGTRLTVT.

The V and J genes are TRBV3-1 and TRBJ2-7, with 8 bases identical to TRBD2. Germline CDR1 is LGHDT and CDR2 is YNNKEL (reference sequence). V gave up 0 bases and J gave up 6 bases; unmatched junction bases: 16. The CDR3 extends over 18 amino acids. CDR3 in amino acids: CASSQDSVGGTSVGEQYF. The CDR3 DNA is TGTGCCAGCAGCCAAGATTCGGTTGGCGGGACTAGTGTAGGCGAGCAGTACTTC.

Many counts were recorded for this clonotype. The chain recombines TRBV6-1 with TRBJ1-2; TRBD1 matches at 7 bases. The V gene end was trimmed by 5 bases and the J gene end by 7 bases; junction bases not matched to a gene: 10. The germline V gene has CDR1 MNHNS and CDR2 SASEGT. CDR3 length: 14 amino acids. CDR3 DNA: TGTGCCAGCAGTCCGCTGGGAGGGGGCTTTGGCTACACCTTC. Its protein is CASSPLGGGFGYTF.

There are many counts of this clonotype. V is TRBV12-5 and J is TRBJ2-5; maybe TRBD1 (5 bases). CDR3 length: 13 residues. CDR1 and CDR2 from the germline V gene are LGHNT and FRNRAP. Trimming shortened V by 3 bases and J by 4 bases, and 9 bases separated the two germline ends. CDR3 in DNA: TGTGCTAGTGGTTTTCAGGGCGGAGAGACCCAGTACTTC. Its translation is CASGFQGGETQYF.

Many counts were recorded for this clonotype. V is TRBV6-2 or TRBV6-3 and J is TRBJ1-5; D ambiguous. Per the germline V gene, CDR1 is MNHEY and CDR2 is SVGEGT. Between the trimmed V and J ends, which lost 6 bases and 2 bases, there was a span of 14 bases. The CDR3 covers 15 residues. CDR3 amino acids: CASRAPGIRNQPQHF. The DNA of the CDR3 is TGTGCCAGCAGGGCACCGGGGATTCGCAATCAGCCCCAGCATTTT.

This clonotype occurred many times. V and J are TRBV30 and TRBJ2-5; D may be TRBD2 (5 bases). Trimming took off 1 base at V and 4 bases at J, with 10 bases between the two ends. Germline CDR1 is GTSNPN and CDR2 is SVGIG (reference sequence). The CDR3 extends over 13 amino acids. CDR3 sequence reads: CAWSAIGGETQYF. The CDR3 nucleotides are TGTGCCTGGAGTGCTATAGGAGGAGAGACCCAGTACTTC.

The chain couples TRBV30 to TRBJ1-3, with D tentatively TRBD1 (5 bases). CDR3 size: 16 residues. The germline V and J ends were trimmed by 3 bases and 0 bases, with 15 bases remaining between them. Germline V gene sequence: CDR1 GTSNPN, CDR2 SVGIG (reference sequence). Here the CDR3 reads CAWRAQGFNSGNTIYF. DNA of the CDR3: TGTGCCTGGAGGGCTCAGGGATTTAACTCTGGAAACACCATATATTTT.

At least ten counts were recorded for this clonotype. The chain has TRBV20-1 and TRBJ2-5; D may be TRBD2 (5 bases). Germline CDR1 reads DFQATT; CDR2 reads SNEGSKA (reference sequence). Trimming removed 3 bases at V and 3 bases at J, with 8 bases between. The CDR3 is made up of 12 amino acids. The CDR3 DNA reads TGCAGTGCTAGGGACTTTAAAGAGACCCAGTACTTC. It encodes CSARDFKETQYF.

The rearrangement links TRBV7-9 to TRBJ2-2, with TRBD1 identical over 9 bases. V lost 5 bases and J lost 6; bases outside the gene matches: 4. The CDR3 runs to 14 residues. The germline V gene has CDR1 SEHNR and CDR2 FQNEAQ (reference sequence). CDR3 in amino acids: CASSDGTGSGELFF. The DNA of the CDR3 is TGTGCCAGCAGCGATGGGACAGGGTCCGGGGAGCTGTTTTTT.

A word on this clonotype: This may arise from a read error, as a much more abundant clone is one base away. V usage is TRBV6-2 or TRBV6-3 and J usage is TRBJ1-1; D gene unclear. CDR1 is MNHEY, CDR2 SVGEGT, per germline. The CDR3 contains 13 residues. The V end was cut by 11 bases, the J end by 0 bases, with 13 bases between. The CDR3 sequence is CAGTKAVNTEAFF. As DNA, the CDR3 is TGTGCCGGCACCAAGGCAGTGAACACTGAAGCTTTCTTT.

V gene TRBV7-2 combines with J gene TRBJ1-2; tentatively, D is TRBD1 (5 bases). The CDR3 is made up of 15 amino acids. Trimming took off 0 bases at V and 6 bases at J, with 14 bases between the two ends. CDR1 and CDR2 (germline): SGHTA, FQGNSA. The CDR3 nucleotides read TGTGCCAGCAGCTTAGCCAGCCGGCCGGGGCATGGCTACACCTTC. Translated: CASSLASRPGHGYTF. Full variable domain (remainder filled in from reference TRBV7-2 and TRBJ1-2): GAGVSQSPSNKVTEKGKDVELRCDPISGHTALYWYRQSLGQGLEFLIYFQGNSAPDKSGLPSDRFSAERTGGSVSTLTIQRTQQEDSAVYLCASSLASRPGHGYTFGSGTRLTVV.

In this sample, this clonotype turned up many times. This sequence joins TRBV4-3 and TRBJ2-7; 8 bases are shared with TRBD1. The CDR3 has 16 amino acids. Germline assignment: CDR1 LGHNA and CDR2 YSLEER. Trimming removed 4 bases from V and 3 bases from J; junction bases left unmatched: 11. CDR3 in amino acids: CASSPPRQGSYYEQYF. The CDR3 nucleotides are TGCGCCAGCAGCCCGCCTCGACAGGGGAGTTACTACGAGCAGTACTTC.

This clonotype was seen many times. V gene TRBV28 combines with J gene TRBJ2-2; 7 bases line up with TRBD1. The length of the CDR3 is 15 residues. Per germline, CDR1 MDHEN and CDR2 SYDVKM. The V and J ends lost 4 bases and 5 bases, in that order; junction bases with no gene match: 7. The CDR3 is CASSSPGQRTGELFF. CDR3 sequence (DNA): TGTGCCAGCAGTTCGCCGGGACAGAGGACCGGGGAGCTGTTTTTT.

The chain recombines TRBV20-1 with TRBJ1-3; D is unresolved. V was cut by 4 bases and J by 4 bases, with 14 bases left in between. This CDR3 contains 14 residues. The V gene's germline CDR1 is DFQATT and CDR2 SNEGSKA (reference sequence). The CDR3 DNA is TGCAGTGCTATACAGAAGATGAAGGGAAACACCATATATTTT. This codes for CSAIQKMKGNTIYF.

This clonotype has ten or more counts. The chain couples TRBV6-2 or TRBV6-3 to TRBJ2-5; D is unresolved. The CDR3 loop spans 13 amino acids. V was clipped by 2 bases and J by 5 bases, with 9 bases between them. The germline V gene has CDR1 MNHEY and CDR2 SVGEGT. CDR3 loop: CASSYRLSETQYF. The DNA for the CDR3 is TGTGCCAGCAGTTACCGGCTCTCGGAGACCCAGTACTTC.

This clonotype was observed many times. This sequence joins TRBV29-1 and TRBJ2-2; 8 nucleotides align to TRBD2. Per germline, CDR1 SQVTM and CDR2 ANQGSEA. This CDR3 contains 17 residues. V lost 7 bases, J lost 0 bases, and 13 bases stayed unmatched. CDR3 nucleotide sequence: TGCAGCGCCTGGACAGCCGGGGGGGAGGCGAACACCGGGGAGCTGTTTTTT. Protein product: CSAWTAGGEANTGELFF.

This clonotype came up many times. CDR3 in amino acids: CASSDQAANSYEQYF. Here the CDR3 DNA reads TGTGCCAGCAGCGACCAGGCGGCTAACTCCTACGAGCAGTACTTC. The V call is TRBV27, the J call TRBJ2-7; D call uncertain. V lost 6 bases to trimming and J lost 0 bases, with 15 bases between them. The CDR3 is 15 amino acids. Germline-derived CDR1 and CDR2 are MNHEY and SMNVEV (reference sequence).

This clonotype has more than one count but fewer than ten. This chain joins TRBV29-1 and TRBJ2-7, with 9 bases aligning to TRBD1. The CDR3 length is 13 residues. The germline CDR1 and CDR2 sequences are SQVTM and ANQGSEA. Germline trimming cut 7 bases from V and 3 bases from J; bases unmatched to any gene: 7. CDR3 sequence: CSAIRDRDYEQYF. The CDR3 DNA follows: TGCAGCGCCATCCGGGACAGGGACTACGAGCAGTACTTC.

This chain connects TRBV6-2 or TRBV6-3 to TRBJ1-1; no reliable D call. Trimming cost V 6 bases and J 6 bases, with 8 bases left between them. The CDR3 runs 11 residues. The germline V gene has CDR1 MNHEY and CDR2 SVGEGT. In nucleotides, the CDR3 is TGTGCCAGCAGCAGTCTCGCTGAAGCTTTCTTT. Translated: CASSSLAEAFF.

This clonotype was picked up many times. The CDR3 loop reads CASSQGITGGGYEQYF. In DNA form, the CDR3 reads TGTGCCAGCAGTCAAGGGATAACAGGGGGCGGCTACGAGCAGTACTTC. This chain uses TRBV6-1 with TRBJ2-7, with 9 nucleotides matching TRBD1. CDR1 and CDR2 from the germline V gene are MNHNS and SASEGT. The V and J ends lost 5 bases and 3 bases, in that order; junction bases with no gene match: 11. The CDR3 is made up of 16 amino acids.

This clonotype was seen repeatedly, ten times or more. This rearrangement joins TRBV5-1 to TRBJ2-7; D possibly corresponds to TRBD2 (6 bases). Trimming removed 3 bases from V and 0 bases from J, with 13 bases in between. The length of the CDR3 is 15 residues. Germline CDR1 reads SGHRS; CDR2 reads YFSETQ. The DNA for the CDR3 is TGCGCCAGCAGCTGGGGACTCCTTCTCTCCTACGAGCAGTACTTC. Protein product: CASSWGLLLSYEQYF.

This clonotype was recorded many times. V is TRBV6-1 and J is TRBJ2-7; the D gene is possibly TRBD1 (5 bases). Trimming stripped 6 bases from V and 2 bases from J, with 8 bases between. Germline CDR1 reads MNHNS; CDR2 reads SASEGT. This CDR3 spans 12 amino acids. CDR3 bases: TGTGCCAGCAGCGACAGTACCTACGAGCAGTACTTC. This sequence encodes CASSDSTYEQYF.

This clonotype has a count of ten or more. The gene calls are TRBV7-8 and TRBJ2-7; D is uncertain. CDR3 length: 15 amino acids. Germline values: CDR1 SGHVS, CDR2 FQNEAQ. The germline V and J ends were trimmed by 5 bases and 0 bases, with 14 bases remaining between them. The CDR3 nucleotides are TGTGCCAGCAGCCACCTAACGGTTAGCTCCTACGAGCAGTACTTC. It is translated as CASSHLTVSSYEQYF.